The 23 T cell receptor beta chains below come from one sample, sequenced in a study of control samples from healthy donors and cancer patients. Sequencing used immunoSEQ multiplex PCR; TCRdb keeps in-frame clones, though not all of them. Of about 100,000 clones in the sample, approximately 84% were seen once. The sample taken for sequencing was blood. These receptors all stem from a woman aged 45-59 years in good health.

The chain is built from TRBV6-5 and TRBJ1-3; D possibly corresponds to TRBD1 (6 bases). The CDR3 is made up of 14 amino acids. CDR1 is MNHEY, CDR2 SVGAGI, per germline. The germline V and J ends were trimmed by 2 bases and 4 bases, with 9 bases remaining between them. DNA of the CDR3: TGTGCCAGCAGTTACGGGGGGCAGGGAAACACCATATATTTT. It specifies CASSYGGQGNTIYF.

In regard to this clone: The junction departs from germline at one end; a sequencing error may be responsible. V usage is TRBV30 and J usage is TRBJ2-3, with 16 bases lining up with TRBD2. Germline V lookup: CDR1 GTSNPN, CDR2 SVGIG (reference sequence). The CDR3 contains 14 residues. The CDR3: CAWRPIPGLAGGDF. Here the CDR3 DNA reads TGTGCCTGGAGGCCAATCCCGGGACTAGCGGGGGGGGATTTT.

In this sample, this clone turned up once. The chain is built from TRBV7-9 and TRBJ1-6; the match to TRBD1 covers 8 bases. Trimming took 5 bases from V and 9 from J; bases not matched to a gene: 12. The CDR3 totals 16 residues. Germline CDR1 is SEHNR and CDR2 is FQNEAQ (reference sequence). In nucleotides, the CDR3 is TGTGCCAGCAGCCCTGGCGCAGGACAGGGTGGTTCACCCCTCCACTTT. It translates to CASSPGAGQGGSPLHF.

This rearrangement joins TRBV18 to TRBJ2-3; the D is unclear. Trimming pared 0 bases from V and 4 bases from J, leaving 5 bases between. The CDR3 runs 13 residues. Per the germline V gene, CDR1 is KGHSH and CDR2 is LQKENI. CDR3 nucleotides: TGTGCCAGCTCACCACCGGTGGCAGATACGCAGTATTTT. This codes for CASSPPVADTQYF. The full variable domain, in which reference TRBV18 and TRBJ2-3 provide the parts outside the CDR3, is NAGVMQNPRHLVRRRGQEARLRCSPMKGHSHVYWYRQLPEEGLKFMVYLQKENIIDESGMPKERFSAEFPKEGPSILRIQQVVRGDSAAYFCASSPPVADTQYFGPGTRLTVL.

This clone has just a few counts. This chain links TRBV9 with TRBJ2-2; the D is unclear. Trimming pared 2 bases from V and 8 bases from J, leaving 7 bases between. The V gene's germline CDR1 is SGDLS and CDR2 YYNGEE. CDR3 size: 12 residues. The CDR3 DNA follows: TGTGCCAGCAGCGTCACCCCTGGGGAGCTGTTTTTT. This codes for CASSVTPGELFF.

This clone was detected once. J is TRBJ1-1 and V is TRBV7-9; unclear D gene. The V end lost 5 bases, the J end lost 0 bases, and 10 bases lay between the germline ends. This CDR3 has 14 residues. Germline CDR1 reads SEHNR; CDR2 reads FQNEAQ (reference sequence). The CDR3 DNA reads as TGTGCCAGCAGCCGGACCGCGTTGAACACTGAAGCTTTCTTT. Its translation: CASSRTALNTEAFF.

The chain couples TRBV27 to TRBJ2-1; TRBD2 is a possible D gene (5 bases). Germline V lookup: CDR1 MNHEY, CDR2 SMNVEV (reference sequence). This CDR3 is built from 14 residues. Trimming pared 3 bases from V and 5 bases from J, leaving 11 bases between. This CDR3 reads CASSLRALNNEQFF. Here the CDR3 DNA reads TGTGCCAGCAGTTTGCGGGCACTGAACAATGAGCAGTTCTTC.

The rearrangement links TRBV6-5 to TRBJ2-7; tentatively, D is TRBD1 (5 bases). Trimming removed 0 bases at V and 6 bases at J, with 9 bases between. There are 13 residues in the CDR3. Germline lookup yields CDR1 MNHEY and CDR2 SVGAGI. As DNA, the CDR3 is TGTGCCAGCAGTTACTCGGGGCAGGGCGAGCAGTACGTC. Translating it yields CASSYSGQGEQYV.

The chain carries TRBV4-1 and TRBJ2-1, with 14 bases that match TRBD2. Germline V lookup: CDR1 MGHRA, CDR2 YSYEKL. The ends lost 3 bases at V and 2 bases at J; junction bases unmatched: 12. This CDR3 comprises 20 residues. CDR3 amino acids: CASSHPAGTSGSTTYNEQFF. In nucleotides, the CDR3 is TGCGCCAGCAGCCATCCCGCAGGGACTAGCGGGAGCACCACCTACAATGAGCAGTTCTTC.

The chain is built from TRBV2 and TRBJ1-6; D is unresolved. This CDR3 has 15 amino acids. Trimming shortened V by 5 bases and J by 1 base, and 9 bases separated the two germline ends. The germline CDR1 and CDR2 sequences are SNHLY and FYNNEI. The CDR3 bases are TGTGCCAGCAGTTTCGGACGGTCCTATAATTCACCCCTCCACTTT. Amino acids: CASSFGRSYNSPLHF. Using reference TRBV2 and TRBJ1-6 for the parts outside the CDR3, the full variable domain is EPEVTQTPSHQVTQMGQEVILRCVPISNHLYFYWYRQILGQKVEFLVSFYNNEISEKSEIFDDQFSVERPDGSNFTLKIRSTKLEDSAMYFCASSFGRSYNSPLHFGNGTRLTVT.

The chain recombines TRBV5-5 with TRBJ1-1; no clear D. Germline V gene lookup returns CDR1 SGHKS and CDR2 YYEKEE (reference sequence). The CDR3 is 13 amino acids. Trimming pared 0 bases from V and 4 bases from J, leaving 7 bases between. In nucleotides, the CDR3 is TGTGCCAGCAGCTTGGATCCCTTCACTGAAGCTTTCTTT. Its protein is CASSLDPFTEAFF.

The chain employs TRBV14 and TRBJ2-3; 11 bases are a match to TRBD2. Germline-derived CDR1 and CDR2 are SGHDN and FVKESK. The CDR3 has 18 amino acids. The J segment lost 5 bases and the V segment lost 4 bases, leaving 14 bases of the junction unmatched. The CDR3: CASSPNVILAGGEDTQYF. The CDR3 DNA reads TGTGCCAGCAGCCCTAATGTCATTCTAGCGGGGGGTGAAGATACGCAGTATTTT.

The chain is built from TRBV19 and TRBJ1-1, with D possibly TRBD1 on 6 matching bases. V gave up 7 bases and J gave up 10 bases, with 16 bases separating them. Germline V CDR1 and CDR2: LNHDA, SQIVND (reference sequence). The CDR3 sequence is 12 residues long. CDR3 sequence (DNA): TGTGCCAGTATTGGGCAGGGGAGGGCAGCTTTCTTT. This codes for CASIGQGRAAFF.

The J gene is TRBJ2-3, the V gene TRBV11-3; 7 nucleotides line up with TRBD2. The germline V gene has CDR1 SGHNT and CDR2 YENEEA. J was trimmed by 2 bases and V by 5 bases; bases with no gene match: 7. The CDR3 contains 15 residues. CDR3 loop: CASSMGLPFTDTQYF. DNA of the CDR3: TGTGCCAGCAGCATGGGACTACCTTTCACAGATACGCAGTATTTT.

V gene TRBV5-1 combines with J gene TRBJ2-7, with 7 nucleotides matching TRBD1. The J segment lost 4 bases and the V segment lost 4 bases, leaving 5 bases of the junction unmatched. The CDR3 is 13 residues long. Germline loops: CDR1 SGHRS, CDR2 YFSETQ. CDR3 amino acids: CASSRGRLYEQYF. The CDR3 bases are TGCGCCAGCAGCAGGGGGCGCTTATACGAGCAGTACTTC.

The V gene is TRBV18, the J gene TRBJ1-6; no clear D. The CDR3 is made up of 14 amino acids. The germline CDR1 and CDR2 sequences are KGHSH and LQKENI. The V end lost 1 base, the J end lost 5 bases, and 6 bases lay between the germline ends. The CDR3 protein is CASSPQGHNSPLHF. The DNA of the CDR3 is TGTGCCAGCTCACCACAGGGCCATAATTCACCCCTCCACTTT.

For the CDR3, the DNA is TGTGCCAGCAGAAGTTTAACAGATACGCAGTATTTT. Translation: CASRSLTDTQYF. This chain connects TRBV7-9 to TRBJ2-3, with D unresolved. Trimming removed 6 bases from V and 3 bases from J, with 7 bases in between. Looked up from germline, CDR1 is SEHNR and CDR2 is FQNEAQ (reference sequence). The CDR3 spans 12 residues.

The rearrangement links TRBV11-2 to TRBJ2-2; D unclear. The V and J ends lost 1 base and 5 bases respectively, with 11 bases between them. Per the germline V gene, CDR1 is SGHAT and CDR2 is FQNNGV. This CDR3 is built from 15 residues. The CDR3 sequence: CASSLGGPGTGELFF. The CDR3 nucleotides are TGTGCCAGCAGCTTAGGAGGACCCGGAACCGGGGAGCTGTTTTTT.

The chain carries TRBV21-1 and TRBJ2-7; the listed D gene, TRBD2, was not tested against the DNA. TRBV21-1 is an annotated pseudogene. The CDR3 has 14 amino acids. DNA for the CDR3: TGTGCCAGCGGCGCAAGCGGGAGGGCACACGAGCAGTACGTC. Its protein product is CASGASGRAHEQYV.

The chain employs TRBV7-3 and TRBJ2-3; 9 nucleotides align to TRBD2. The germline V gene encodes CDR1 SGHTA and CDR2 FQGTGA. CDR3 size: 14 residues. The J segment lost 8 bases and the V segment lost 0 bases, leaving 3 bases of the junction unmatched. CDR3 in DNA: TGTGCCAGCAGCTTAACCCTAGCGGGGCCTACGCAGTATTTT. It encodes CASSLTLAGPTQYF.

This clone showed up many times. The chain carries TRBV10-1 and TRBJ2-3, with D uncertain. The V and J ends lost 6 bases and 6 bases respectively, with 7 bases between them. This CDR3 contains 11 residues. Per the germline V gene, CDR1 is WNHNN and CDR2 is SYGVQD (reference sequence). The CDR3 spells CASRSGDTQYF. The CDR3, as DNA: TGCGCCAGCAGGAGTGGGGATACGCAGTATTTT.

The chain links TRBV18 to TRBJ2-3; maybe TRBD2 (5 bases). The CDR3 extends over 15 amino acids. V was clipped by 3 bases and J by 9 bases, with 19 bases between them. Per the germline V gene, CDR1 is KGHSH and CDR2 is LQKENI. The CDR3 loop reads CASSPDLPERVTQYF. CDR3 nucleotides: TGTGCCAGCTCACCCGACCTCCCCGAGAGGGTCACGCAGTATTTT.

V gene TRBV9 combines with J gene TRBJ2-1; 9 nucleotides match TRBD2. The V gene's germline CDR1 is SGDLS and CDR2 YYNGEE. The V gene end was trimmed by 7 bases and the J gene end by 3 bases; junction bases not matched to a gene: 11. The CDR3 runs to 16 residues. This chain's CDR3 is CASSTRRGGNYNEQFF. In DNA, the CDR3 is TGTGCCAGCTCCACCCGGCGGGGGGGGAACTACAATGAGCAGTTCTTC.